These T cell receptor beta chains were read from a single sample in a study of blood T cell repertoires in COVID-19. Using immunoSEQ multiplex PCR, the repertoire was profiled, and TCRdb retains in-frame clones only, with some absent. Of approximately 210,000 clones listed, around 80% are singletons. The sequencing input was PBMCs or T cells enriched from blood (not recorded which). The receptors here all came from a man aged 40-50 years who had recovered from COVID-19. CDR3s include the opening cysteine and the closing phenylalanine or tryptophan. Each record gives: V gene, J gene, clone size, D gene, CDR3 DNA, CDR3 protein. D genes are given only for firm matches. Clone sizes are given selectively: once, few, many, or a class where the clone is expanded.

TRBV28	TRBJ1-3	.	.	TGTGCCAGCAGTGTCCCCATGATGATGAGCACTAGCCCTGGAAACACCATATATTTT	CASSVPMMMSTSPGNTIYF
TRBV27	TRBJ1-6	.	TRBD1	TGTGCCAGCAGTTACTGGGGACAGGGTAGATCACCCCTCCACTTT	CASSYWGQGRSPLHF
TRBV11-2	TRBJ2-2	.	.	TGTGCCAGCAGCTTAGAAGAGGGATCGGACACCGGGGAGCTGTTTTTT	CASSLEEGSDTGELFF
TRBV13	TRBJ1-1	.	TRBD1	TGTGCCAGCAGCATGGGACAGGGGAATGAAGCTTTCTTT	CASSMGQGNEAFF
TRBV7-8	TRBJ2-7	few	TRBD1	TGTGCCAGCAGCCGCCGACAGGGACCCTACGAGCAGTACTTC	CASSRRQGPYEQYF
TRBV2	TRBJ2-7	.	.	TGTGCCAGCAGCTTCACTCGGGACGAGCAGTACTTC	CASSFTRDEQYF
TRBV2	TRBJ1-2	once	.	TGTGCCAGCAGTGTCATGGGAGACTACACCTTC	CASSVMGDYTF
TRBV28	TRBJ1-6	.	.	TGTGCCAGCAGTGGGGGCAGCTCCTATAATTCACCCCTCCACTTT	CASSGGSSYNSPLHF
TRBV7-9	TRBJ2-2	once	TRBD1	TGTGCCAGCAGCTTAGTTTTCGGCGGGACAGGGGGTCCAACCGGGGAGCTGTTTTTT	CASSLVFGGTGGPTGELFF
TRBV9	TRBJ2-2	.	TRBD1	TGTGCCAGCGACCAGGGGGCTTACACCGGGGAGCTGTTTTTT	CASDQGAYTGELFF
TRBV4-2	TRBJ1-5	.	.	TGTGCCAGCAGCCTTCCAGGCAGTAATCAGCCCCAGCATTTT	CASSLPGSNQPQHF
TRBV18	TRBJ1-4	.	.	TGTGCCAGCTCACCGTTGGGCGAGGAAAAACTGTTTTTT	CASSPLGEEKLFF
TRBV6-6	TRBJ1-4	.	.	TGTGCCAGCAGCAGACAGGCAGATAATGAAAAACTGTTTTTT	CASSRQADNEKLFF
TRBV15	TRBJ1-2	.	.	TGTGCCACCAGCGGAGGACAGCGACTCGGCTACACCTTC	CATSGGQRLGYTF
TRBV9	TRBJ2-1	.	TRBD2	TGTGCCAGCAGCTTGGGACTAGCGGGAGAGGGGCAGTTCTTC	CASSLGLAGEGQFF
TRBV6-2/TRBV6-3	TRBJ2-1	.	.	TGTGCCAGCAGCCTCATTGGTGGCCCGCCCCCCAATGAGCAGTTCTTC	CASSLIGGPPPNEQFF
TRBV6-5	TRBJ1-5	.	TRBD1	TGTGCCAGCAGTACCCTCCGGGACAGGGCTCAGCCCCAGCATTTT	CASSTLRDRAQPQHF
TRBV7-8	TRBJ1-3	once	TRBD1	TGTGCCAGCAGCTTGATCAGGACAGGGGTTATTAGGGCTGGAAACACCATATATTTT	CASSLIRTGVIRAGNTIYF
TRBV19	TRBJ1-1	.	.	TGTGCCAGTACTGGGCTTATGAACACTGAAGCTTTCTTT	CASTGLMNTEAFF
TRBV29-1	TRBJ2-7	few	.	TGCAGCGTTGCGTCCGGGTACGAGCAGTACTTC	CSVASGYEQYF
TRBV12-5	TRBJ1-2	.	TRBD1	TGTGCTAGTGGTTTGGTCCAGGGGGGCCCCCCGGGGGGCTACACCTTC	CASGLVQGGPPGGYTF
TRBV2	TRBJ2-5	.	.	TGTGCCAGCACCCCTCTAACTCTAAAAGAGACCCAGTACTTC	CASTPLTLKETQYF
TRBV11-2	TRBJ2-7	many	.	TGTGCCAGCAGCCTTACAGGCAACATGAACGAGCAGTACTTC	CASSLTGNMNEQYF
TRBV18	TRBJ1-2	.	TRBD1	TGTGCCAGCTCAGCTGGGCAGGGGGCCTATGGCTACACCTTC	CASSAGQGAYGYTF
TRBV7-9	TRBJ1-2	once	.	TGTGCCAGCAGCCCCCAAACACAGGGTTTCTATGGCTACACCTTC	CASSPQTQGFYGYTF
TRBV7-9	TRBJ1-6	.	TRBD1	TGTGCCAGCAGCTCCTCCGGGACAGGGGCCGCCAATTCACCCCTCCACTTT	CASSSSGTGAANSPLHF
TRBV9	TRBJ2-5	.	TRBD2	TGTGCCAGCAGCGCCGGGACTAGCGGGAAAGAGACCCAGTACTTC	CASSAGTSGKETQYF
TRBV30	TRBJ2-5	.	.	TGTGCCTGGAGACCTCTGGGGGGAGATGAGACCCAGTACTTC	CAWRPLGGDETQYF
TRBV2	TRBJ1-1	.	TRBD1	TGTGCCAGCAGTGAGGACAGGGGGGTAGTCCCTGAAGCTTTCTTT	CASSEDRGVVPEAFF
TRBV7-2	TRBJ1-1	few	.	TGTGCCAGCAGCGAGCTCCCGGTAGGGGGTGGGGAAGCTTTCTTT	CASSELPVGGGEAFF
TRBV20-1	TRBJ2-1	.	.	TGCAGTGCTAGTGTCTACCGGGGTGAGCAGTTCTTC	CSASVYRGEQFF
TRBV6-1	TRBJ1-5	.	.	TGTGCCAGCAGTGGGTCCGGGACAAATAGCAATCAGCCCCAGCATTTT	CASSGSGTNSNQPQHF
TRBV9	TRBJ2-3	.	.	TGTGCCAGCAGCGTAGATAAGGGGACAGATACGCAGTATTTT	CASSVDKGTDTQYF
TRBV18	TRBJ1-2	.	TRBD1	TGTGCCAGCTCACCACGACCAACCGTGTATCATTCGGACAGGGGCGAATCTGGCTACACCTTC	CASSPRPTVYHSDRGESGYTF
TRBV10-3	TRBJ2-5	.	.	TGTGCCATCAGTGAGTCAAGGGGCCCCGGACAGCGGATACAAGAGACCCAGTACTTC	CAISESRGPGQRIQETQYF
TRBV6-5	TRBJ1-1	.	.	TGTGCCAGCAGTTACCTTGCGGGGGCGGCTGAAGCTTTCTTT	CASSYLAGAAEAFF
TRBV5-1	TRBJ1-6	few	TRBD1	TGCGCCAGCAGCTCGAGGGGGCCGAGCTCCTATAATTCACCCCTCCACTTT	CASSSRGPSSYNSPLHF
TRBV18	TRBJ2-3	.	TRBD2	TGTGCCAGCTCACCCGGACTAGCGGGCGAAGCCCTGTATTTT	CASSPGLAGEALYF
TRBV29-1	TRBJ1-2	once	.	TGCAGCGTTGCCGACAGTGTGAACTATGGCTACACCTTC	CSVADSVNYGYTF
TRBV5-1	TRBJ2-3	.	TRBD2	TGCGCCAGCAGCTTGGGGGTAGCGGGAGGGTCAGATACGCAGTATTTT	CASSLGVAGGSDTQYF
TRBV6-5	TRBJ2-7	.	TRBD1	TGTGCCAGCAGTTACTCGGGACAGGGGGATAGGGAGCAGTACTTC	CASSYSGQGDREQYF
TRBV27	TRBJ2-7	.	TRBD1	TGTGCCAGCATCGGACAGGGTACCGAGCAGTACTTC	CASIGQGTEQYF
TRBV6-1	TRBJ1-2	.	TRBD1	TGTGCCAGCAGTGATAGAACAGGGGGGAGCTATGGCTACACCTTC	CASSDRTGGSYGYTF
TRBV6-2/TRBV6-3	TRBJ2-3	.	.	TGTGCCAGCAGTTACGCGGGACGGACCGATACGCAGTATTTT	CASSYAGRTDTQYF
TRBV28	TRBJ1-2	.	.	TGTGCCAGCGGAAGAGGGTGGGTGACGTTCAACTATGGCTACACCTTC	CASGRGWVTFNYGYTF
TRBV7-3	TRBJ2-2	.	.	TGTGCCAGCAGCTTAAATGGCAGGGGGAACACCGGGGAGCTGTTTTTT	CASSLNGRGNTGELFF
TRBV3-1/TRBV3-2	TRBJ1-1	few	.	TGTGCCAGCAGCCAAGACCGCGCCTACGCTGAAGCTTTCTTT	CASSQDRAYAEAFF
TRBV2	TRBJ1-4	.	.	TGTGCCAGCATCCGGGACATGGGGGAAAAACTGTTTTTT	CASIRDMGEKLFF
TRBV3-1/TRBV3-2	TRBJ2-1	.	.	TGTGCCGCCGGGCAGGGCAATGAGCAGTTCTTC	CAAGQGNEQFF
TRBV7-8	TRBJ2-3	.	TRBD2	TGTGCCAGCAGCCCCGTCTCACTAGCGGAAACAGATACGCAGTATTTT	CASSPVSLAETDTQYF
TRBV27	TRBJ2-7	.	.	TGTGCCAGCAGTCGGACACGCTACGAGCAGTACTTC	CASSRTRYEQYF
TRBV27	TRBJ1-1	.	.	TGTGCCAGCAGTTTAAAAACGTGGGGGGACACTGAAGCTTTCTTT	CASSLKTWGDTEAFF
TRBV27	TRBJ1-4	.	TRBD1	TGTGCCAGCAGCCAGGGGGAAGGGTATGAAAAACTGTTTTTT	CASSQGEGYEKLFF